This paragraph reports one T cell receptor (beta chain). What it binds is unknown. This sample is part of a study of shared clonotypes between healthy human individuals. V lost 5 bases to trimming and J lost 5 bases, with 5 bases between them. The CDR3 runs 11 residues. In germline, CDR1 is SGHNT, CDR2 YENEEA. Study observations and caveats: Researchers sampled only blood; tissue repertoires likely differ.

Only in-frame clones appear in the TCRdb table, and some are missing; sequencing was by immunoSEQ multiplex PCR. The sample yields around 510,000 clones, 95% to 96% seen once. The chain employs TRBV11-3 and TRBJ2-3; maybe TRBD1 (5 bases). The sequenced material came from naive CD4+ T cells sorted from blood. Subset meaning: CD45RA+ positively selected. The TCR comes from a woman in her twenties or thirties in good health. CDR3 sequence reads: CASSDRDTQYF. The CDR3 DNA is TGTGCCAGCAGCGACAGAGATACGCAGTATTTT.